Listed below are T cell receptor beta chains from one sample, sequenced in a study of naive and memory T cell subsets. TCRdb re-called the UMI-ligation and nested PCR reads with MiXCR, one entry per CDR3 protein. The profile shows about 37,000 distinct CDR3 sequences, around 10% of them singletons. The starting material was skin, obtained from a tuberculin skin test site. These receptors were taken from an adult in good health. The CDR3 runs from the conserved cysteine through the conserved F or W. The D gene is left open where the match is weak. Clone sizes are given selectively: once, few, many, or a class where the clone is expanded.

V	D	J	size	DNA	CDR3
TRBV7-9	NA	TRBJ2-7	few	TGTGCCAGCAGCTCTGTCCGGAGTTACGAGCAGTACTTC	CASSSVRSYEQYF
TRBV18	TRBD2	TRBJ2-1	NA	TGTGCCAGCTCACCCATAGCGGGAGTCTCCTACAATGAGCAGTTCTTC	CASSPIAGVSYNEQFF
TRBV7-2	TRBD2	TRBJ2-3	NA	TGTGCCAGCAGCTTAAGCGGGGGGTGGACAGATACGCAGTATTTT	CASSLSGGWTDTQYF
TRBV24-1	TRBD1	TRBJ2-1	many	TGTGCCACCAGTGGTGGGACAGGCCGTGGGGCTGAGCAGTTCTTC	CATSGGTGRGAEQFF
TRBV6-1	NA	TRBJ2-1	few	TGTGCCAGCCGACTTGGACTGGAGGACGCGCAGTTCTTC	CASRLGLEDAQFF
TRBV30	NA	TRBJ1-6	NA	TGTGCCTGGAACAGGGACGAATTTAATTCACCCCTCCACTTT	CAWNRDEFNSPLHF
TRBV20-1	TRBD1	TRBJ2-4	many	TGCAGTGCTAGAGATACAGGGGGAAGGAAAAAAAACATTCAGTACTTC	CSARDTGGRKKNIQYF
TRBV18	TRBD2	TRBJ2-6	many	TGTGCCAGCTCACTACGGACTAGCGCCTTATCTGGGGCCAACGTCCTGACTTTC	CASSLRTSALSGANVLTF
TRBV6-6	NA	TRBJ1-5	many	TGTGCCAGCAGTCAGACAGGTAGCAATCAGCCCCAGCATTTT	CASSQTGSNQPQHF
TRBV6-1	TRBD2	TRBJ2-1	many	TGTGCCAGCAGTGAAGCAATCCTAGCGGGTGAAAATGAGCAGTTCTTC	CASSEAILAGENEQFF
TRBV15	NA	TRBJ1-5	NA	TGTGCCACCAGCATGATAATAGCCGGTCAGCCCCAGCATTTT	CATSMIIAGQPQHF
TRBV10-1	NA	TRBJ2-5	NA	TGCGCCAGCAGTGAGGGGTTGGGGACGCAAGAGACCCAGTACTTC	CASSEGLGTQETQYF
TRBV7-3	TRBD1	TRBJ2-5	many	TGTGCCAGCAGCCGACAGGGGAGAGAGACCCAGTACTTC	CASSRQGRETQYF
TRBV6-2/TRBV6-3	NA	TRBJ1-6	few	TGTGCCAGCAGACCCCCAGGGGCCGGGGCATCACCCCTCCACTTT	CASRPPGAGASPLHF
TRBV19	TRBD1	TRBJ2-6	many	TGTGCCAGTAGTAGATCCGGGACAGCGAGCTCTGGGGCCAACGTCCTGACTTTC	CASSRSGTASSGANVLTF
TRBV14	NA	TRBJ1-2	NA	TGTGCCAGCAGCCTAATTCCCGCGGATGGCTACACCTTC	CASSLIPADGYTF
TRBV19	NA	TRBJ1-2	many	TGTGCCAGTACTTACGGACCCGTGGGCTACACCTTC	CASTYGPVGYTF
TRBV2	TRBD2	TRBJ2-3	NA	TGTGCCAGCCCTACGAGCGGGAGAATCACAGATACGCAGTATTTT	CASPTSGRITDTQYF
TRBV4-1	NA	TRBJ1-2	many	TGCGCCAGCAGCCAGCAAACGACCGACTATGGCTACACCTTC	CASSQQTTDYGYTF
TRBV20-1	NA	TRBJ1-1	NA	TGCAGTGCTAGGGGGGGGAGTGGCAGGGGTTACACTGAAGCTTTCTTT	CSARGGSGRGYTEAFF
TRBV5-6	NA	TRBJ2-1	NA	TGTGCCAGCAGTTCCGTACGTAGGGACTCCTACAATGAGCAGTTCTTC	CASSSVRRDSYNEQFF
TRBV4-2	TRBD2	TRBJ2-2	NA	TGTGCCAGCAGCCACCCCCCCGGGACTAGATCCCACACCGGGGAGCTGTTTTTT	CASSHPPGTRSHTGELFF
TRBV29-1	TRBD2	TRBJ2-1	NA	TGCAGCGCGACCGGGACTAGTGTAAATGAGCAGTTCTTC	CSATGTSVNEQFF
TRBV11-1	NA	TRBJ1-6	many	TGTGCCAGCAGCTTCGGGCGGCATAATTCACCCCTCCACTTT	CASSFGRHNSPLHF
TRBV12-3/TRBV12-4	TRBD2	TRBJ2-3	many	TGTGCCAGCAGTTGGACTAGCGGCACAGATACGCAGTATTTT	CASSWTSGTDTQYF
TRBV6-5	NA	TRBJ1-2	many	TGTGCCAGCAGTTACTCCTCCAGCGCGGGCTACACCTTC	CASSYSSSAGYTF
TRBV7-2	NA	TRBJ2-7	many	TGTGCCAGCAGCCCCGGGACGTATAGCTCCTACGAGCAGTACTTC	CASSPGTYSSYEQYF
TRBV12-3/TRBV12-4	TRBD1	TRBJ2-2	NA	TGTGCCAGCAGTAGACAGGGGGCAGGGGCCGGGGAGCTGTTTTTT	CASSRQGAGAGELFF
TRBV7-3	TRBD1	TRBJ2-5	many	TGTGCCAGCAGCCCCACAGGGGGCGGAGAGACCCAGTACTTC	CASSPTGGGETQYF
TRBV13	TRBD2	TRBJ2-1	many	TGTGCCAGCAGCTTGGGGCCCGGGACTAGCGGGATAAATGAGCAGTTCTTC	CASSLGPGTSGINEQFF
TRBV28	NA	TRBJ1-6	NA	TGTGCCAGCAGTCCCACGGTCAGGGCAAATTCACCCCTCCACTTT	CASSPTVRANSPLHF
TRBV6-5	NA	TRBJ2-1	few	TGTGCCAGCACCTCCCGGACAGCACAAAATGAGCAGTTCTTC	CASTSRTAQNEQFF
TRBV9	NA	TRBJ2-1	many	TGTGCCAGCAGCGCCGAGCCCGGGACCCCTCAGTTCTTC	CASSAEPGTPQFF
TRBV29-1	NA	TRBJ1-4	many	TGCAGCGTTGGGGGCAGTAATGAAAAACTGTTTTTT	CSVGGSNEKLFF
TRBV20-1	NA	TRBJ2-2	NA	TGCAGTGCTAGAGGCGGCCGAGGTCGGTCGAACACCGGGGAGCTGTTTTTT	CSARGGRGRSNTGELFF
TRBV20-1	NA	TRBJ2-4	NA	TGCAGTGCGAAAAACAGGCTAGCCAAAAACATTCAGTACTTC	CSAKNRLAKNIQYF
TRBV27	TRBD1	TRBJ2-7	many	TGTGCCAGCAGCCGGACAGGGGGCGCCTACGAGCAGTACTTC	CASSRTGGAYEQYF
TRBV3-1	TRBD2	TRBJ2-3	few	TGTGCCAGCAGCCGAGAGGGACTAGCGGGATCTCCTTTACTGGATACGCAGTATTTT	CASSREGLAGSPLLDTQYF
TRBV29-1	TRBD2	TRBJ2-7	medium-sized	TGCAGCGTTCGAGGGACTAGCGGGATGACCTACGAGCAGTACTTC	CSVRGTSGMTYEQYF
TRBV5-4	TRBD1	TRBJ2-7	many	TGTGCCAGCGGAAGACAGGGGAGCGACGAGCAGTACTTC	CASGRQGSDEQYF
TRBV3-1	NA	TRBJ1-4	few	TGTGCCAGCAGTCCCAACCCAGGGGCTAATGAAAAACTGTTTTTT	CASSPNPGANEKLFF
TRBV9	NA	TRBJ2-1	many	TGTGCCAGCAGCGTAGCGGTCAAGGCTGAGCAGTTCTTC	CASSVAVKAEQFF